Each of the 14 T cell receptor beta chains below was sequenced from the same sample in a study of beta chain features in type 1 diabetes. Study conclusions and caveats: Moderately but significantly shorter TCRB CDR3s were found in Type 1 diabetes patients in all four CD4+ subsets.

Their antigens are not known. Sequenced material consisted of expressed TCRB transcripts (all of the isolated RNA was reverse transcribed). Measured with immunoSEQ multiplex PCR; TCRdb has only the in-frame clones, and not every one. The sample has some 250,000 clones, roughly a tenth seen once; the top ten hold around 0.017%. Sequencing was performed on naive CD4+ T cells from blood. Receptor source: a man aged 30-40 years with type 1 diabetes.

This clone has a count of ten or more. The chain is built from TRBV4-2 and TRBJ2-2, with a tentative D call TRBD2 (5 bases). Germline CDR1 LGHNA, CDR2 YNFKEQ. V dropped 4 bases and J dropped 2 bases, with 8 bases sitting between them. The CDR3 spans 14 residues. DNA for the CDR3: TGTGCCAGCAGCCCAGCGGTTAACACCGGGGAGCTGTTTTTT. Protein: CASSPAVNTGELFF.

The chain recombines TRBV11-2 with TRBJ2-2; 8 bases are shared with TRBD1. With V trimmed by 5 bases and J by 5 bases, 1 base remained unmatched. Germline V gene lookup returns CDR1 SGHAT and CDR2 FQNNGV. CDR3 length: 13 amino acids. The CDR3 region has the DNA TGTGCCAGCAGCAGGGACAGGACCGGGGAGCTGTTTTTT. This gives the protein CASSRDRTGELFF.

The chain is built from TRBV9 and TRBJ2-5; 7 nucleotides match TRBD1. The V and J ends lost 2 bases and 5 bases, in that order; junction bases with no gene match: 9. Germline assignment: CDR1 SGDLS and CDR2 YYNGEE. The CDR3 is 15 residues long. The CDR3 loop is CASSVSGQPGETQYF. The DNA of the CDR3 is TGTGCCAGCAGCGTTTCGGGACAGCCTGGGGAGACCCAGTACTTC.

V is TRBV5-1 and J is TRBJ2-7; D is unresolved. Germline CDR1 and CDR2: SGHRS and YFSETQ. CDR3 size: 13 residues. Trimming removed 1 base from V and 6 bases from J, with 11 bases in between. The CDR3 sequence: CASSLFNPGEQYF. CDR3 nucleotide sequence: TGCGCCAGCAGCTTGTTTAACCCAGGCGAGCAGTACTTC.

The V and J genes are TRBV11-2 and TRBJ2-5; D is undetermined. CDR3 length equals 15 residues. V lost 5 bases and J lost 1, with 14 bases in between. The germline CDR1 and CDR2 sequences are SGHAT and FQNNGV. CDR3 loop: CASSVFRNPQETQYF. The CDR3 DNA is TGTGCCAGCAGCGTTTTCAGAAACCCCCAAGAGACCCAGTACTTC.

DNA of the CDR3: TGTGCCAGCTCACCACGGTCGCGAGAGCAGTACTTC. It is translated as CASSPRSREQYF. This chain connects TRBV18 to TRBJ2-7; D gene ambiguous. V lost 1 base, J lost 7 bases, and 8 bases lay in between. From germline, CDR1 is KGHSH and CDR2 LQKENI. This CDR3 has 12 residues.

This clone was detected a few times. J is TRBJ1-1 and V is TRBV29-1; the D gene is possibly TRBD1 (5 bases). The CDR3 covers 13 residues. V lost 7 bases, J lost 4 bases, and 16 bases lay in between. Germline CDR1 reads SQVTM; CDR2 reads ANQGSEA. CDR3 DNA: TGCAGCGCTCACCGCGGGGGTTCCACTGAAGCTTTCTTT. Translating gives CSAHRGGSTEAFF.

This chain connects TRBV10-3 to TRBJ1-6; tentatively, D is TRBD1 (5 bases). V was clipped by 8 bases and J by 7 bases, with 12 bases between them. CDR3 size: 13 residues. The V gene's germline CDR1 is ENHRY and CDR2 SYGVKD. The CDR3 spells CAIGREDNSPLHF. The CDR3 coding sequence is TGTGCCATCGGCAGGGAGGACAATTCACCCCTCCACTTT.

The CDR3 DNA reads TGTGCCAGCAGCCAAGATTGGCTAGCGGGGACTTCAGGGGGGGCCAACGTCCTGACTTTC. It codes for CASSQDWLAGTSGGANVLTF. This chain connects TRBV4-2 to TRBJ2-6; 9 bases agree with TRBD2. J lost 4 bases, V lost 0 bases, and 13 bases had no gene match. Germline CDR1 LGHNA, CDR2 YNFKEQ. This CDR3 is 20 amino acids long.

The gene calls are TRBV10-3 and TRBJ2-5; maybe TRBD1 (5 bases). V lost 2 bases and J 9 bases, leaving 13 bases between the germline ends. This CDR3 contains 13 residues. CDR1 is ENHRY and CDR2 is SYGVKD in the germline V gene. The CDR3 reads CAISEETGAAQYF. CDR3 sequence (DNA): TGTGCCATCAGTGAGGAAACTGGGGCGGCCCAGTACTTC.

The rearrangement links TRBV9 to TRBJ2-3, with D uncertain. V was cut by 0 bases and J by 1 base, with 6 bases left in between. Germline V lookup: CDR1 SGDLS, CDR2 YYNGEE. The CDR3 spans 14 residues. The CDR3 region is CASSVELRTDTQYF. CDR3 coding DNA: TGTGCCAGCAGCGTAGAACTCCGCACAGATACGCAGTATTTT.

For the CDR3, the DNA is TGTGCCAGCAGCCAAATGGACAGCCCTTATGGCTACACCTTC. Translating it yields CASSQMDSPYGYTF. The V and J genes are TRBV4-2 and TRBJ1-2, with a tentative D call TRBD1 (6 bases). The CDR3 totals 14 residues. V lost 2 bases, J lost 5 bases, and 12 bases lay in between. Looked up from germline, CDR1 is LGHNA and CDR2 is YNFKEQ.

The V call is TRBV10-3, the J call TRBJ2-3; 9 nucleotides agree with TRBD1. The CDR3 is 13 residues long. CDR1 ENHRY and CDR2 SYGVKD come from the germline V gene. V lost 11 bases to trimming and J lost 2 bases; unmatched junction nucleotides: 5. CDR3 DNA sequence: TGTGCCGCCGGACAGGGGTACACAGATACGCAGTATTTT. Amino acids: CAAGQGYTDTQYF.

The chain employs TRBV18 and TRBJ2-2, with 8 bases lining up with TRBD2. This CDR3 region has 16 residues. Unmatched junction bases numbered 2, after V lost 0 bases and J lost 2 bases. Germline V gene lookup returns CDR1 KGHSH and CDR2 LQKENI. The CDR3 spells CASSPPGLVNTGELFF. The CDR3 coding sequence is TGTGCCAGCTCACCACCGGGACTAGTAAACACCGGGGAGCTGTTTTTT. Full variable domain (missing parts from reference TRBV18 and TRBJ2-2): NAGVMQNPRHLVRRRGQEARLRCSPMKGHSHVYWYRQLPEEGLKFMVYLQKENIIDESGMPKERFSAEFPKEGPSILRIQQVVRGDSAAYFCASSPPGLVNTGELFFGEGSRLTVL.